These T cell receptor beta chains were read from a single sample in a study of blood T cell repertoires in COVID-19. Profiled with immunoSEQ multiplex PCR; TCRdb holds only in-frame clones, not every one. The table records 50,000 or so clones, about nine tenths of them present only once. The specimen sequenced was peripheral blood. These receptors originate from a human donor with active COVID-19. The donor label of this sample is uncertain. Both conserved end residues are part of each CDR3. A D gene is named only where the DNA matches it firmly. Expanded clones get a size class; other rows say once, few or many, or leave the size out.

d_call,clone_size,j_call,v_call,cdr3_length,cdr3_nt,cdr3_aa
TRBD1,NA,TRBJ1-6,TRBV9,14,TGTGCCAGCAGCGTCGGGACAGTAAATTCACCCCTCCACTTT,CASSVGTVNSPLHF
NA,NA,TRBJ1-6,TRBV6-5,13,TGTGCCAGCAGTCGGGATCATAATTCACCCCTCCACTTT,CASSRDHNSPLHF
NA,NA,TRBJ1-1,TRBV19,14,TGTGCCAGTAGTATAGACCGGGGGTCTGGGGAAGCTTTCTTT,CASSIDRGSGEAFF
TRBD1,NA,TRBJ2-1,TRBV7-2,14,TGTGCCAGCAGCTTGACAGGGTTCTACAATGAGCAGTTCTTC,CASSLTGFYNEQFF
TRBD2,NA,TRBJ2-3,TRBV4-3,17,TGCGCCAGCAGCCTCTGGAGGGGCGGGGGGGCCACAGATACGCAGTATTTT,CASSLWRGGGATDTQYF
TRBD1,NA,TRBJ1-1,TRBV6-5,15,TGTGCCAGCAGGACCCCCGGGACAGGGGGCACTGAAGCTTTCTTT,CASRTPGTGGTEAFF
NA,NA,TRBJ2-1,TRBV5-1,17,TGCGCCAGCAGCTTGCTCGAGACGCCGACATTGGATGATGAGCAGTTCTTC,CASSLLETPTLDDEQFF
TRBD2,NA,TRBJ2-4,TRBV6-2/TRBV6-3,17,TGTGCCAGCAGTTTGGGACTAGCGGGGCTAGCCAAAAACATTCAGTACTTC,CASSLGLAGLAKNIQYF
TRBD1,NA,TRBJ1-5,TRBV4-2,17,TGTGCCAGCAGCCAGAGATTCCGGGACAGGGAGAGTCAGCCCCAGCATTTT,CASSQRFRDRESQPQHF
NA,few,TRBJ1-5,TRBV7-9,17,TGTGCCAGCAGCTTAGGTACGGGAGTTTCTAGCAATCAGCCCCAGCATTTT,CASSLGTGVSSNQPQHF
NA,NA,TRBJ1-4,TRBV7-9,14,TGTGCCAGCAGCCAACTGGGGGCAGGAGAAAAACTGTTTTTT,CASSQLGAGEKLFF
NA,NA,TRBJ2-7,TRBV5-8,13,TGTGCCAGCAGCCCTGGACAGCCCTACGAGCAGTACTTC,CASSPGQPYEQYF
NA,NA,TRBJ2-1,TRBV12-3/TRBV12-4,13,TGTGCCAGCAGTTCCGGTACCTACAATGAGCAGTTCTTC,CASSSGTYNEQFF
TRBD2,NA,TRBJ2-2,TRBV3-1/TRBV3-2,17,TGTGCCAGCAGCTTCCCGGGACTAGCGGGGCACACCGGGGAGCTGTTTTTT,CASSFPGLAGHTGELFF
NA,NA,TRBJ1-4,TRBV19,16,TGTGCCAGTAGTATAGGCTCGGGTACAGGAGGGGAAAAACTGTTTTTT,CASSIGSGTGGEKLFF
NA,NA,TRBJ2-5,TRBV3-1/TRBV3-2,15,TGTGCCAGCAGCCACGATTTGGACATTCAAGAGACCCAGTACTTC,CASSHDLDIQETQYF
TRBD1,NA,TRBJ1-1,TRBV7-8,14,TGTGCCAGCAGTTACGACAGGGGAGAGACTGAAGCTTTCTTT,CASSYDRGETEAFF
TRBD1,NA,TRBJ1-1,TRBV18,14,TGTGCCAGCTCACCTGACAGGGTGAACACTGAAGCTTTCTTT,CASSPDRVNTEAFF
TRBD1,NA,TRBJ1-1,TRBV4-2,15,TGTGCCAGCAGCCAACCGGGACAGATGAACACTGAAGCTTTCTTT,CASSQPGQMNTEAFF
TRBD2,NA,TRBJ2-1,TRBV19,17,TGTGCCAGTAGTATCCCAGGACTAGCGGGACTGGTAGATGAGCAGTTCTTC,CASSIPGLAGLVDEQFF
TRBD2,NA,TRBJ2-1,TRBV10-3,17,TGTGCCATCAGGGCGTCGGACGGGACTAGCGGGGGCTATGAGCAGTTCTTC,CAIRASDGTSGGYEQFF
NA,NA,TRBJ2-1,TRBV18,16,TGTGCCAGCTCACCACGGCAGGACTCTGTACTGAGTGAGCAGTTCTTC,CASSPRQDSVLSEQFF
TRBD1,NA,TRBJ2-5,TRBV2,16,TGTGCCAGCAGTTTCTGGAACGACAGGGGAAGTGAGACCCAGTACTTC,CASSFWNDRGSETQYF
TRBD1,NA,TRBJ2-6,TRBV19,16,TGTGCCAGTAGTCAACAGGACAGGGCTGGGGCCAACGTCCTGACTTTC,CASSQQDRAGANVLTF
NA,NA,TRBJ2-5,TRBV7-3,15,TGTGCCAGCAGCACAAACGGTAGCCCCCAAGAGACCCAGTACTTC,CASSTNGSPQETQYF
NA,NA,TRBJ1-5,TRBV5-1,15,TGCGCCAGCAGCTTAGCTGGGGGCATTAGACAGCCCCAGCATTTT,CASSLAGGIRQPQHF
NA,NA,TRBJ2-3,TRBV3-1/TRBV3-2,13,TGTGCCAGCAGCCAGCAGGGTGCAGATACGCAGTATTTT,CASSQQGADTQYF
TRBD1,NA,TRBJ2-2,TRBV30,14,TGTGCCTGGAGTGTACAGGGGGCGACCGGGGAGCTGTTTTTT,CAWSVQGATGELFF
NA,NA,TRBJ1-1,TRBV11-3,13,TGTGCCAGCAGCTTAGACATGAACACTGAAGCTTTCTTT,CASSLDMNTEAFF
TRBD1,NA,TRBJ1-1,TRBV19,15,TGTGCCAGTAGTCTGTCGACAGGGGGACGAACTGAAGCTTTCTTT,CASSLSTGGRTEAFF
TRBD1,once,TRBJ2-3,TRBV5-6,14,TGTGCCAGCAGCTTGGAACAGGGGGCAGATACGCAGTATTTT,CASSLEQGADTQYF
NA,NA,TRBJ1-5,TRBV27,14,TGTGCCAGCAGTTTCTCCGGGACTCAACAGCCCCAGCATTTT,CASSFSGTQQPQHF
NA,NA,TRBJ1-2,TRBV19,12,TGTGCCAGTATTGAGGGCTGGTATGGCTACACCTTC,CASIEGWYGYTF
TRBD2,NA,TRBJ2-7,TRBV5-4,16,TGTGCCAGCAGCTTGGAAGGCGGGAGGGCCGGGTACGAGCAGTACTTC,CASSLEGGRAGYEQYF
TRBD2,NA,TRBJ2-2,TRBV5-4,17,TGTGCCAGCAGCCGGACTAGCGGGGGGGGCCTCACCGGGGAGCTGTTTTTT,CASSRTSGGGLTGELFF